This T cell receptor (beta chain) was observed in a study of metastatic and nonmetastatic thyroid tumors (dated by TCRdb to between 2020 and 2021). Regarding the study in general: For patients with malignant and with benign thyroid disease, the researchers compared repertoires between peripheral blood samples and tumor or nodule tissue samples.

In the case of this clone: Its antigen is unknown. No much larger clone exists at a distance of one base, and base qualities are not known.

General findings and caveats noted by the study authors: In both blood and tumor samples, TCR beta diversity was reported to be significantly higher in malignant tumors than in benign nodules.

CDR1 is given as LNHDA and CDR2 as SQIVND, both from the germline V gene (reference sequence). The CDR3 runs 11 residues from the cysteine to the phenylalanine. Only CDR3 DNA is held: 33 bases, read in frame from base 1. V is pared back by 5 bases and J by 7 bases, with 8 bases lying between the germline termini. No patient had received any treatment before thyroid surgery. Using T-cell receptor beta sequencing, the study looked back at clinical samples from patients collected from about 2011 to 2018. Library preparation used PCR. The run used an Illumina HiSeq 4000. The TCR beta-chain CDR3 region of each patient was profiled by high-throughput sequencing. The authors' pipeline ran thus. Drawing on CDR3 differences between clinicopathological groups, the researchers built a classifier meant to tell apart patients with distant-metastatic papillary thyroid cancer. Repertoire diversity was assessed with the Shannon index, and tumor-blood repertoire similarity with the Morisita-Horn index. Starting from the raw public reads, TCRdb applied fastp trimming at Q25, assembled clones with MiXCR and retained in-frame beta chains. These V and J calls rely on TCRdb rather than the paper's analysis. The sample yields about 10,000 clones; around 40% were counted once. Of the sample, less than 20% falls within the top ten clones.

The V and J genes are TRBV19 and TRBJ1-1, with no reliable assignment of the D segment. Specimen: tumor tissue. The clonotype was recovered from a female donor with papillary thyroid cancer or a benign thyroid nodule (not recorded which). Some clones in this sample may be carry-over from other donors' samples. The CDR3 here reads CASSLHLEAFF. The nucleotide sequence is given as TGTGCCAGTAGTTTGCATCTTGAAGCTTTCTTT.